These 7 T cell receptor beta chains came from one sample sequenced in a study of blood T cell repertoires in COVID-19. Measured with immunoSEQ multiplex PCR; TCRdb has only the in-frame clones, and not every one. The repertoire consists of under 140,000 clones, with 76% occurring once and the leading ten covering around 4%. The sequencing input was peripheral blood. Receptors originate from a woman of 80 years or more with acute or convalescent COVID-19.

This chain uses TRBV28 with TRBJ2-3; 10 nucleotides match TRBD2. V lost 5 bases and J lost 4; bases outside the gene matches: 6. Germline values: CDR1 MDHEN, CDR2 SYDVKM. This CDR3 is 15 amino acids long. CDR3 nucleotides: TGTGCCAGCAGTGAAGCGGGAGGGACGGCAGATACGCAGTATTTT. Translating gives CASSEAGGTADTQYF.

This clone has more than one count but fewer than ten. The chain recombines TRBV2 with TRBJ1-2; D is possibly TRBD1 (6 bases). CDR1 and CDR2 (germline): SNHLY, FYNNEI. V gave up 5 bases and J gave up 4 bases, with 17 bases separating them. The CDR3 contains 15 residues. CDR3 loop: CASSKGGGRSYGYTF. CDR3 DNA sequence: TGTGCCAGCAGTAAAGGGGGGGGAAGGAGCTATGGCTACACCTTC.

This clone occurred a few times. V usage is TRBV11-3 and J usage is TRBJ2-4, with D possibly TRBD1 on 6 matching bases. Germline V CDR1 and CDR2: SGHNT, YENEEA. Trimming cost V 5 bases and J 9 bases, with 14 bases left between them. The CDR3 spans 13 residues. This CDR3 reads CASSPGAGAIQYF. The CDR3 DNA is TGTGCCAGCAGCCCAGGGGCCGGGGCCATTCAGTACTTC.

The CDR3 DNA is TGTGCCAGTAGTCAGGGGGCAGGTCAGCCCCAGCATTTT. Residues: CASSQGAGQPQHF. This chain joins TRBV19 and TRBJ1-5; TRBD1 aligns across 8 bases. CDR1 LNHDA and CDR2 SQIVND come from the germline V gene (reference sequence). The CDR3 is 13 amino acids. The ends lost 5 bases at V and 6 bases at J; junction bases unmatched: 3. Together with reference TRBV19 and TRBJ1-5, the CDR3 gives the full variable domain: DGGITQSPKYLFRKEGQNVTLSCEQNLNHDAMYWYRQDPGQGLRLIYYSQIVNDFQKGDIAEGYSVSREKKESFPLTVTSAQKNPTAFYLCASSQGAGQPQHFGDGTRLSIL.

The genes are TRBV7-2 and TRBJ1-6; TRBD1 might be the D (6 bases). The V and J ends lost 5 bases and 0 bases respectively, with 14 bases between them. The CDR3 is 17 amino acids. The V gene's germline CDR1 is SGHTA and CDR2 FQGNSA. This CDR3 reads CASSTPTGGSYNSPLHF. The CDR3 nucleotides read TGTGCCAGCAGCACACCGACAGGAGGCTCCTATAATTCACCCCTCCACTTT. Based on the CDR3 plus reference TRBV7-2 and TRBJ1-6, the full variable domain is GAGVSQSPSNKVTEKGKDVELRCDPISGHTALYWYRQSLGQGLEFLIYFQGNSAPDKSGLPSDRFSAERTGGSVSTLTIQRTQQEDSAVYLCASSTPTGGSYNSPLHFGNGTRLTVT.

The chain uses TRBV28 and TRBJ2-7, with 7 bases identical to TRBD1. V dropped 6 bases and J dropped 3; count of bases not matched to a gene: 5. The CDR3 spans 13 residues. Germline V gene sequence: CDR1 MDHEN, CDR2 SYDVKM. This CDR3 reads CASSSGGFYEQYF. CDR3 coding DNA: TGTGCCAGCAGCTCAGGGGGATTCTACGAGCAGTACTTC.

The chain employs TRBV6-5 and TRBJ2-3; D might be TRBD2 (6 bases). Germline CDR1 MNHEY, CDR2 SVGAGI. The CDR3 totals 15 residues. Trimming took 0 bases from V and 1 from J, leaving 8 bases between them. CDR3 region: CASSYSGTGTDTQYF. In DNA, the CDR3 is TGTGCCAGCAGTTACTCCGGGACTGGCACAGATACGCAGTATTTT.